This TCR beta chain was sequenced in a study of neoadjuvant anti-PD-1 for oral cavity cancer. Study information: Patients mostly received three to four biweekly nivolumab doses at 3 mg/kg before surgery.

Clones were sequenced by immunoSEQ multiplex PCR, and TCRdb holds only the in-frame ones, with some missing. The sample has 60,000 to 75,000 clones, 65% to 85% seen once; the top ten hold less than 4%. Germline CDR1 SGHTA, CDR2 FQGNSA. Trimming cost V 4 bases and J 6 bases; bases outside gene matches: 7. CDR3 length equals 15 residues. The specimen comprised PBMCs, sampled before nivolumab (anti-PD-1) treatment. The chain employs TRBV7-2 and TRBJ2-1; 9 bases map to TRBD2. The clonotype was recovered from a person aged 35 to 85 with oral cavity squamous cell carcinoma. CDR3 DNA sequence: TGTGCCAGCAGCTCCTGGGCGGGAGGGGGCAATGAGCAGTTCTTC. It codes for CASSSWAGGGNEQFF.